These 16 T cell receptor beta chains originate from one sample sequenced in a study of shared clonotypes between healthy human individuals. Only in-frame clones appear in the TCRdb table, and some are missing; sequencing was by immunoSEQ multiplex PCR. The sample holds a few million clones, 90% to 95% seen once. Sequenced material: naive CD4+ T cells sorted from blood. Subset defined: CD45RA+ positively selected. These TCRs come from a man aged 18 to 35 in good health.

J is TRBJ2-1 and V is TRBV7-9, with 16 bases aligning to TRBD2. Germline V gene sequence: CDR1 SEHNR, CDR2 FQNEAQ (reference sequence). V gave up 6 bases and J gave up 8 bases; unmatched junction bases: 13. The CDR3 runs 18 residues. CDR3 amino acids: CASREGLAGGLVVDEQFF. DNA for the CDR3: TGTGCCAGCAGAGAGGGACTAGCGGGAGGGCTAGTGGTCGATGAGCAGTTCTTC. The entire variable domain, with the rest obtained from reference TRBV7-9 and TRBJ2-1, is as follows: DTGVSQNPRHKITKRGQNVTFRCDPISEHNRLYWYRQTLGQGPEFLTYFQNEAQLEKSRLLSDRFSAERPKGSFSTLEIQRTEQGDSAMYLCASREGLAGGLVVDEQFFGPGTRLTVL.

The chain combines TRBV10-3 with TRBJ1-2; 7 bases align to TRBD1. Per germline, CDR1 ENHRY and CDR2 SYGVKD. The V gene end was trimmed by 2 bases and the J gene end by 6 bases; junction bases not matched to a gene: 6. The CDR3 has 14 amino acids. The CDR3 spells CAISERQGVDGYTF. The DNA of the CDR3 is TGTGCCATCAGTGAGCGACAGGGCGTGGATGGCTACACCTTC.

V and J are TRBV29-1 and TRBJ2-1, with 10 bases that match TRBD1. This CDR3 contains 13 residues. Losses at the gene ends were 5 bases for V and 4 bases for J; bases not matched to a gene: 2. Germline loops: CDR1 SQVTM, CDR2 ANQGSEA. The CDR3 reads CSVPDRGYNEQFF. DNA for the CDR3: TGCAGCGTTCCGGACAGGGGGTACAATGAGCAGTTCTTC.

The rearrangement joins TRBV7-2 to TRBJ2-2; no reliable D call. Trimming removed 5 bases at V and 2 bases at J, with 12 bases between. This CDR3 contains 15 residues. Germline values: CDR1 SGHTA, CDR2 FQGNSA. The chain's CDR3 is CASSPRSRNTGELFF. The CDR3 region has the DNA TGTGCCAGCAGCCCGAGGTCTCGTAACACCGGGGAGCTGTTTTTT. The full variable domain, rest sourced from reference TRBV7-2 and TRBJ2-2, is GAGVSQSPSNKVTEKGKDVELRCDPISGHTALYWYRQSLGQGLEFLIYFQGNSAPDKSGLPSDRFSAERTGGSVSTLTIQRTQQEDSAVYLCASSPRSRNTGELFFGEGSRLTVL.

The V and J genes are TRBV4-1 and TRBJ2-7, with a weak D call TRBD1 (5 bases). The germline gives CDR1 MGHRA, CDR2 YSYEKL. The ends were cut back, 1 base at V and 4 bases at J, with 17 bases in the middle. This CDR3 has 16 amino acids. The DNA of the CDR3 is TGCGCCAGCAGCCAAGTAAGCAGGTCGCAGGGTTACGAGCAGTACTTC. Its protein product is CASSQVSRSQGYEQYF.

To note about this clone: Other DNA sequences in this sample translate to the same CDR3. The genes are TRBV5-4 and TRBJ1-3; TRBD1 aligns across 9 bases. The CDR3 runs 15 residues. J gave up 1 base and V 4 bases, and 3 bases lay outside the gene matches. Germline CDR1 reads SGHNT; CDR2 reads YYREEE (reference sequence). The CDR3 loop is CASSLDRGSGNTIYF. CDR3 sequence (DNA): TGTGCCAGCAGCCTGGACAGGGGATCTGGAAACACCATATATTTT.

This chain connects TRBV5-1 to TRBJ2-3, with 15 bases fitting TRBD2. This CDR3 region has 17 residues. Germline CDR1 is SGHRS and CDR2 is YFSETQ. J gave up 4 bases and V 3 bases, and 6 bases lay outside the gene matches. CDR3 sequence (DNA): TGCGCCAGCAGCTCAGGACTAGCGGGGGGGTCCGCAGATACGCAGTATTTT. This gives the protein CASSSGLAGGSADTQYF. The full variable domain, with the rest looked up from reference TRBV5-1 and TRBJ2-3, is KAGVTQTPRYLIKTRGQQVTLSCSPISGHRSVSWYQQTPGQGLQFLFEYFSETQRNKGNFPGRFSGRQFSNSRSEMNVSTLELGDSALYLCASSSGLAGGSADTQYFGPGTRLTVL.

This clone came up once. The V call is TRBV28, the J call TRBJ2-7; D not certain. Per germline, CDR1 MDHEN and CDR2 SYDVKM. The CDR3 length is 11 residues. Trimming removed 8 bases at V and 5 bases at J, with 10 bases between. The CDR3 DNA sequence: TGTGCCAGCGTAAGACTTAACGAGCAGTACTTC. This translates into CASVRLNEQYF. The variable domain in full, completed from reference TRBV28 and TRBJ2-7, reads DVKVTQSSRYLVKRTGEKVFLECVQDMDHENMFWYRQDPGLGLRLIYFSYDVKMKEKGDIPEGYSVSREKKERFSLILESASTNQTSMYLCASVRLNEQYFGPGTRLTVT.

This chain joins TRBV7-2 and TRBJ1-5, with a tentative D call TRBD1 (5 bases). The ends were cut back, 2 bases at V and 6 bases at J, with 14 bases in the middle. Germline-derived CDR1 and CDR2 are SGHTA and FQGNSA. This CDR3 contains 15 residues. The CDR3, as DNA: TGTGCCAGCAGCTTATTGGGGCAGGGACCTCAGCCCCAGCATTTT. Protein product: CASSLLGQGPQPQHF.

This clone was counted a few times. The genes are TRBV2 and TRBJ2-5; TRBD1 matches 7 bases. The CDR3 extends over 14 amino acids. Germline lookup yields CDR1 SNHLY and CDR2 FYNNEI. V dropped 4 bases and J dropped 4; count of bases not matched to a gene: 6. The CDR3 region is CASSAQGIRETQYF. In nucleotides, the CDR3 is TGTGCCAGCAGTGCACAGGGGATCCGAGAGACCCAGTACTTC.

This clone came up once. The V gene is TRBV9, the J gene TRBJ2-5; 11 nucleotides line up with TRBD2. Looked up from germline, CDR1 is SGDLS and CDR2 is YYNGEE. J lost 0 bases, V lost 3 bases, and 1 base had no gene match. The CDR3 has 15 amino acids. Written as DNA, the CDR3 is TGTGCCAGCAGCGGACTAGCGGGAAACCAAGAGACCCAGTACTTC. Translating gives CASSGLAGNQETQYF.

This clone was detected a few times. The gene calls are TRBV30 and TRBJ1-5, with a tentative D call TRBD1 (6 bases). The CDR3 sequence is 13 residues long. CDR1 GTSNPN and CDR2 SVGIG come from the germline V gene (reference sequence). Trimming removed 5 bases at V and 6 bases at J, with 14 bases between. Written as DNA, the CDR3 is TGTGCCTGGGGGGACACTAAGAGTCAGCCCCAGCATTTT. It yields the protein CAWGDTKSQPQHF.

The genes are TRBV11-2 and TRBJ1-6; maybe TRBD1 (5 bases). The V and J ends lost 2 bases and 10 bases respectively, with 24 bases between them. The CDR3 loop spans 18 amino acids. Germline V gene sequence: CDR1 SGHAT, CDR2 FQNNGV. CDR3 nucleotides: TGTGCCAGCAGCTTAAACTGGAGGGGTCAGGCGGATCGATCACCCCTCCACTTT. It encodes CASSLNWRGQADRSPLHF.

The chain is built from TRBV18 and TRBJ2-5; unclear D gene. V gave up 6 bases and J gave up 4 bases, with 12 bases separating them. CDR3 length equals 13 residues. The germline V gene encodes CDR1 KGHSH and CDR2 LQKENI. The CDR3 DNA sequence: TGTGCCAGCTCGGGTGGGATTGGAGAGACCCAGTACTTC. Its translation is CASSGGIGETQYF.

The chain links TRBV27 to TRBJ2-3; no clear D gene. The V end was cut by 1 base, the J end by 4 bases, with 9 bases between. Germline CDR1 reads MNHEY; CDR2 reads SMNVEV (reference sequence). The CDR3 is made up of 14 amino acids. The CDR3 spells CASSLWRTSDTQYF. The CDR3 DNA is TGTGCCAGCAGTTTATGGCGTACATCAGATACGCAGTATTTT.

The genes are TRBV28 and TRBJ2-2; D possibly matches TRBD1 or TRBD2 (5 bases each). The germline V gene encodes CDR1 MDHEN and CDR2 SYDVKM. V was shortened by 8 bases and J by 6 bases, with 22 bases between the two germline ends. The CDR3 has 16 amino acids. The CDR3 region is CASASLGPGGPGELFF. The CDR3 nucleotides read TGTGCCAGCGCCTCCTTGGGACCCGGTGGCCCCGGGGAGCTGTTTTTT.